The 30 T cell receptor beta chains presented below share a single source sample, sequenced in a study of Ad26.COV2.S vaccination and SARS-CoV-2 variants. This table comes from immunoSEQ multiplex PCR, and its TCRdb copy is limited to in-frame clones, with some not included. The sample holds around 450,000 clones, 90% seen once. The treatment here: some 19 received Ad26.COV2.S at low or high dose, single or two shots; about five received placebo; per-sample allocation not given. Specimens were obtained on day 63 following the first vaccine or placebo injection. Sequences were derived from peripheral blood, sampled in a trial of Ad26.COV2.S vaccine versus placebo. These receptors were obtained from a person between 18 and 65 years old who received the Ad26.COV2.S COVID-19 vaccine or a placebo.

The chain employs TRBV4-2 and TRBJ1-4; D might be TRBD1 (5 bases). The length of the CDR3 is 14 residues. Germline CDR1 and CDR2: LGHNA and YNFKEQ. V was shortened by 1 base and J by 4 bases, with 7 bases between the two germline ends. This CDR3 is CASSQGQGNEKLFF. The CDR3 region has the DNA TGTGCCAGCAGCCAAGGGCAGGGTAATGAAAAACTGTTTTTT.

This chain connects TRBV24-1 to TRBJ2-1; tentatively, D is TRBD1 (5 bases). Per germline, CDR1 KGHDR and CDR2 SFDVKD. CDR3 size: 14 residues. Trimming took 1 base from V and 9 from J, leaving 12 bases between them. The CDR3 loop reads CATSDLPSQGEQFF. The DNA of the CDR3 is TGTGCCACCAGTGATTTACCTAGTCAGGGTGAGCAGTTCTTC.

This clone was detected only once. CDR3 nucleotides: TGTGCCAGCAGCCGCCCCAGGACAGGGGACCAAGAGACCCAGTACTTC. Its protein is CASSRPRTGDQETQYF. The chain employs TRBV11-1 and TRBJ2-5, with 9 bases identical to TRBD1. V gave up 5 bases and J gave up 0 bases; unmatched junction bases: 7. CDR1 and CDR2 (germline): SGHAT, FQDESV (reference sequence). This CDR3 is 16 amino acids long.

The gene calls are TRBV19 and TRBJ2-2; D remains ambiguous. Trimming left V 3 bases short and J 6 bases short, with 11 bases between. This CDR3 is 14 amino acids long. Germline CDR1 and CDR2: LNHDA and SQIVND (reference sequence). CDR3 sequence (DNA): TGTGCCAGTAGTATTGCCCGGTTTTCCGGGGAGCTGTTTTTT. Its protein is CASSIARFSGELFF.

The CDR3 sequence: CASRLAGGRRGTDTQYF. CDR3 DNA: TGCGCCAGCAGACTAGCGGGAGGGAGGAGGGGCACAGATACGCAGTATTTT. The chain recombines TRBV5-1 with TRBJ2-3; TRBD2 agrees at 13 bases. This CDR3 has 17 residues. The V segment lost 5 bases and the J segment 1 base; nucleotides outside the gene matches: 7. The germline V gene has CDR1 SGHRS and CDR2 YFSETQ.

This chain joins TRBV7-2 and TRBJ1-4; D is unresolved. V gave up 1 base and J gave up 10 bases, with 16 bases separating them. CDR3 size: 15 residues. Germline CDR1 and CDR2: SGHTA and FQGNSA. CDR3 in DNA: TGTGCCAGCAGCTTAGGTTCATTTACGGGCGGAAAACTGTTTTTT. Protein: CASSLGSFTGGKLFF.

The chain combines TRBV6-5 with TRBJ2-7; 11 bases align to TRBD1. J gave up 5 bases and V 7 bases, and 7 bases lay outside the gene matches. Germline values: CDR1 MNHEY, CDR2 SVGAGI. CDR3 size: 14 residues. The CDR3 sequence is CASTLDRGRNEQYF. CDR3 sequence (DNA): TGTGCCAGCACCTTGGACAGGGGGCGCAACGAGCAGTACTTC.

The chain carries TRBV21-1 and TRBJ2-2. TRBV21-1 is listed as a pseudogene. The CDR3 extends over 19 amino acids. This chain's CDR3 is CASSKEHLWGTLNTGELFF. The CDR3 DNA reads as TGTGCCAGCAGCAAAGAGCATCTGTGGGGTACCCTAAACACCGGGGAGCTGTTTTTT.

The chain uses TRBV5-1 and TRBJ2-2; D gene ambiguous. Germline assignment: CDR1 SGHRS and CDR2 YFSETQ. V was cut by 0 bases and J by 1 base, with 4 bases left in between. CDR3 length: 14 amino acids. CDR3 residues: CASSLVLNTGELFF. The CDR3 region has the DNA TGCGCCAGCAGCTTGGTTTTGAACACCGGGGAGCTGTTTTTT.

The chain employs TRBV11-2 and TRBJ2-7; D is perhaps TRBD1 or TRBD2 (5 bases each). The CDR3 is made up of 16 amino acids. Germline CDR1 and CDR2: SGHAT and FQNNGV. Trimming stripped 4 bases from V and 4 bases from J, with 20 bases between. The CDR3 sequence is CASSSTRDGSWYEQYF. The CDR3 region has the DNA TGTGCCAGCAGCTCGACCCGGGACGGTAGCTGGTACGAGCAGTACTTC.

J is TRBJ1-5 and V is TRBV28, with D unresolved. Trimming stripped 3 bases from V and 0 bases from J, with 9 bases between. The CDR3 is 15 amino acids. Germline CDR1 and CDR2: MDHEN and SYDVKM. The CDR3 DNA is TGTGCCAGCAGTTTGGGTTGGCCTAGCAATCAGCCCCAGCATTTT. Translated: CASSLGWPSNQPQHF.

The chain uses TRBV30 and TRBJ1-3; TRBD1 agrees at 9 bases. The CDR3 extends over 16 amino acids. CDR1 and CDR2 (germline): GTSNPN, SVGIG (reference sequence). Unmatched junction bases numbered 8, after V lost 1 base and J lost 4 bases. This CDR3 reads CAWSGGDRDPGNTIYF. The CDR3 coding sequence is TGTGCCTGGAGTGGTGGGGACAGGGATCCCGGAAACACCATATATTTT.

The chain joins TRBV4-1 to TRBJ1-4; D may be TRBD1 (5 bases). This CDR3 is 15 amino acids long. CDR1 MGHRA and CDR2 YSYEKL come from the germline V gene. The germline V and J ends were trimmed by 4 bases and 0 bases, with 9 bases remaining between them. The CDR3 here is CASSPREATNEKLFF. Here the CDR3 DNA reads TGCGCCAGCAGCCCCAGGGAAGCAACTAATGAAAAACTGTTTTTT.

The gene calls are TRBV5-4 and TRBJ2-2; 9 nucleotides line up with TRBD1. The germline V gene encodes CDR1 SGHNT and CDR2 YYREEE (reference sequence). The CDR3 runs 17 residues. The V and J ends lost 2 bases and 1 base, in that order; junction bases with no gene match: 6. The CDR3 protein is CASSLPPGQGNTGELFF. The CDR3 DNA reads TGTGCCAGCAGCTTACCACCGGGACAGGGGAACACCGGGGAGCTGTTTTTT.

The chain employs TRBV24-1 and TRBJ1-1; D possibly corresponds to TRBD1 (5 bases). Germline CDR1 and CDR2: KGHDR and SFDVKD. The CDR3 runs to 15 residues. V gave up 1 base and J gave up 4 bases, with 12 bases separating them. This CDR3 reads CATSDFRGRFTEAFF. CDR3 bases: TGTGCCACCAGTGATTTTAGGGGTAGGTTCACTGAAGCTTTCTTT.

In this sample, this clone turned up a few times. V gene TRBV5-1 combines with J gene TRBJ1-6, with unresolved D. The ends were cut back, 1 base at V and 7 bases at J, with 9 bases in the middle. From germline, CDR1 is SGHRS and CDR2 YFSETQ. The CDR3 spans 14 residues. The CDR3 bases are TGCGCCAGCAGCTTGCCGGGTGGGAATTCACCCCTCCACTTT. Protein: CASSLPGGNSPLHF.

The V and J genes are TRBV5-1 and TRBJ1-2; D is ambiguous. Trimming took off 3 bases at V and 2 bases at J, with 8 bases between the two ends. The germline V gene has CDR1 SGHRS and CDR2 YFSETQ. The CDR3 runs to 13 residues. The CDR3 nucleotides are TGCGCCAGCAGCTCGGACGGAAACTATGGCTACACCTTC. The encoded protein is CASSSDGNYGYTF.

This clone has a single count. The chain uses TRBV27 and TRBJ1-5; tentative D call: TRBD1 (5 bases). CDR1 is MNHEY and CDR2 is SMNVEV in the germline V gene (reference sequence). CDR3 size: 17 residues. Trimming took off 5 bases at V and 5 bases at J, with 22 bases between the two ends. Here the CDR3 reads CASSLIAPPQGDQPQHF. The CDR3 region has the DNA TGTGCCAGCAGTCTCATAGCCCCTCCGCAGGGAGATCAGCCCCAGCATTTT.

The J gene is TRBJ1-3, the V gene TRBV28; no firm D call. V lost 5 bases and J 4 bases, leaving 9 bases between the germline ends. The germline CDR1 and CDR2 sequences are MDHEN and SYDVKM. This CDR3 spans 13 amino acids. CDR3 in amino acids: CASSRSYGNTIYF. As DNA, the CDR3 is TGTGCCAGCAGTCGCTCATACGGAAACACCATATATTTT.

This chain connects TRBV6-5 to TRBJ2-5; the match to TRBD2 covers 9 bases. The germline V gene has CDR1 MNHEY and CDR2 SVGAGI. The CDR3 runs 15 residues. V shed 7 bases and J 4 bases; nucleotides not matched to a gene: 10. CDR3 protein: CASTGGRAVIETQYF. In nucleotides, the CDR3 is TGTGCCAGCACAGGCGGGAGGGCCGTTATAGAGACCCAGTACTTC.

The V gene is TRBV19, the J gene TRBJ2-2, with D possibly TRBD1 on 6 matching bases. CDR3 length equals 14 residues. Germline V gene sequence: CDR1 LNHDA, CDR2 SQIVND (reference sequence). V was cut by 3 bases and J by 6 bases, with 11 bases left in between. The CDR3 DNA sequence: TGTGCCAGTAGTATTTGGGGGCCGGCCGGGGAGCTGTTTTTT. Translation: CASSIWGPAGELFF.

The chain combines TRBV10-3 with TRBJ2-3; D unresolved. The CDR3 is 14 residues long. V gave up 4 bases and J gave up 2 bases, with 10 bases separating them. Germline V lookup: CDR1 ENHRY, CDR2 SYGVKD. The CDR3 loop is CAISGGSNTDTQYF. Written as DNA, the CDR3 is TGTGCCATCAGTGGTGGCAGCAACACAGATACGCAGTATTTT.

The chain combines TRBV27 with TRBJ2-7; D may be TRBD2 (5 bases). From germline, CDR1 is MNHEY and CDR2 SMNVEV (reference sequence). The CDR3 contains 15 residues. The ends were cut back, 3 bases at V and 2 bases at J, with 14 bases in the middle. This CDR3 reads CASSLRSGPTYEQYF. CDR3 bases: TGTGCCAGCAGTTTGAGAAGCGGACCAACCTACGAGCAGTACTTC.

V is TRBV25-1 and J is TRBJ2-3; D is perhaps TRBD1 (6 bases). V was trimmed by 4 bases and J by 1 base, leaving 18 bases between them. This CDR3 is built from 17 residues. Germline CDR1 reads MGHDK; CDR2 reads SYGVNS. CDR3 DNA sequence: TGTGCCAGCAGTGGCTCAACAGGGATAGAGGGCACAGATACGCAGTATTTT. Encoded protein: CASSGSTGIEGTDTQYF.

This clone occurred a few times. The chain's CDR3 is CASSLERQGDNSPLHF. The CDR3 DNA follows: TGTGCCAGCAGCTTGGAAAGACAGGGGGATAATTCACCCCTCCACTTT. The chain links TRBV5-6 to TRBJ1-6, with TRBD1 matching 9 bases. CDR1 is SGHDT and CDR2 is YYEEEE in the germline V gene. This CDR3 has 16 residues. Trimming removed 0 bases from V and 5 bases from J; junction bases left unmatched: 3.

This chain joins TRBV6-1 and TRBJ1-5; D remains unclear. Germline assignment: CDR1 MNHNS and CDR2 SASEGT. The CDR3 has 15 amino acids. With 1 base removed from V and 6 bases from J, the gap between germline ends came to 13 bases. The CDR3 region has the DNA TGTGCCAGCAGTGAAGGCCCTGGTCAAGGTCAGCCCCAGCATTTT. Translating gives CASSEGPGQGQPQHF.

This chain connects TRBV18 to TRBJ1-2; 9 bases map to TRBD1. The CDR3 has 14 amino acids. Germline V gene sequence: CDR1 KGHSH, CDR2 LQKENI. The V gene end was trimmed by 5 bases and the J gene end by 3 bases; junction bases not matched to a gene: 4. CDR3 coding DNA: TGTGCCAGCTCAAACAGGGGGCGAGACTATGGCTACACCTTC. Its protein is CASSNRGRDYGYTF. Filled out from reference TRBV18 and TRBJ1-2, the complete variable domain reads NAGVMQNPRHLVRRRGQEARLRCSPMKGHSHVYWYRQLPEEGLKFMVYLQKENIIDESGMPKERFSAEFPKEGPSILRIQQVVRGDSAAYFCASSNRGRDYGYTFGSGTRLTVV.

V is TRBV7-2 and J is TRBJ1-2, with D perhaps matching TRBD1 (5 bases). Looked up from germline, CDR1 is SGHTA and CDR2 is FQGNSA. The CDR3 runs 16 residues. Trimming took off 3 bases at V and 5 bases at J, with 19 bases between the two ends. The CDR3: CASSFGLPGAGYGYTF. The CDR3 region has the DNA TGTGCCAGCAGCTTCGGACTCCCCGGGGCGGGGTATGGCTACACCTTC.

The rearrangement joins TRBV19 to TRBJ2-3, with TRBD2 matching over 8 bases. The CDR3 is 20 residues long. The V and J ends lost 10 bases and 0 bases, in that order; junction bases with no gene match: 24. Germline V lookup: CDR1 LNHDA, CDR2 SQIVND (reference sequence). The CDR3 DNA sequence: TGTGCCATCCCCTCCCCCCGACAGCCGTATACTAGCGGAAGCACAGATACGCAGTATTTT. It encodes CAIPSPRQPYTSGSTDTQYF. The complete variable domain, with remaining parts taken from reference TRBV19 and TRBJ2-3, reads DGGITQSPKYLFRKEGQNVTLSCEQNLNHDAMYWYRQDPGQGLRLIYYSQIVNDFQKGDIAEGYSVSREKKESFPLTVTSAQKNPTAFYLCAIPSPRQPYTSGSTDTQYFGPGTRLTVL.

V is TRBV28 and J is TRBJ2-7, with D possibly matching TRBD1 (5 bases). Germline V CDR1 and CDR2: MDHEN, SYDVKM. CDR3 length equals 13 residues. Trimming stripped 3 bases from V and 5 bases from J, with 11 bases between. CDR3 protein: CASSLQGVNEQYF. The CDR3 nucleotides are TGTGCCAGCAGTTTGCAAGGGGTGAACGAGCAGTACTTC.